The 18 T cell receptor beta chains listed next were all sequenced from one sample in a study of T cell therapy after organ transplantation. TCRdb's table, derived via immunoSEQ multiplex PCR, lists solely in-frame clones and lacks some. The data hold some 2,100 clones, with around 70% observed a single time. What these receptors recognize is not known. The source material was CD8+ T cells from blood, sampled before autologous CMV-specific T cell therapy. Receptors were obtained from a human patient who had received a solid organ transplant and had CMV disease.

The chain combines TRBV6-1 with TRBJ2-5, with 9 bases that match TRBD2. CDR1 is MNHNS and CDR2 is SASEGT in the germline V gene. V was clipped by 3 bases and J by 4 bases; unmatched bases: 6. The CDR3 length is 15 residues. The DNA of the CDR3 is TGTGCCAGCAGTGAGATAGCGGGAGAGGGAGAGACCCAGTACTTC. Translation: CASSEIAGEGETQYF.

This clone is medium-sized (0.01 to 0.1%) within its sample. The chain carries TRBV19 and TRBJ1-5; D gene unclear. Germline loops: CDR1 LNHDA, CDR2 SQIVND (reference sequence). The CDR3 runs to 12 residues. Trimming took off 3 bases at V and 5 bases at J, with 5 bases between the two ends. The CDR3 DNA follows: TGTGCCAGTAGTATCGGACATCAGCCCCAGCATTTT. Protein sequence: CASSIGHQPQHF. Full variable domain (outside the CDR3, taken from reference TRBV19 and TRBJ1-5): DGGITQSPKYLFRKEGQNVTLSCEQNLNHDAMYWYRQDPGQGLRLIYYSQIVNDFQKGDIAEGYSVSREKKESFPLTVTSAQKNPTAFYLCASSIGHQPQHFGDGTRLSIL.

This clone was counted between two and nine times. The V gene is TRBV6-1, the J gene TRBJ1-5; D is ambiguous. V gave up 1 base and J gave up 9 bases, with 13 bases separating them. This CDR3 is built from 14 residues. Germline CDR1 is MNHNS and CDR2 is SASEGT. CDR3 loop: CASSEVTDPGPQHF. CDR3 nucleotides: TGTGCCAGCAGTGAAGTTACCGACCCAGGGCCCCAGCATTTT.

The chain joins TRBV29-1 to TRBJ2-7; D may correspond to TRBD1 or TRBD2 (6 bases each). Looked up from germline, CDR1 is SQVTM and CDR2 is ANQGSEA. This CDR3 is built from 14 residues. V dropped 4 bases and J dropped 0 bases, with 13 bases sitting between them. DNA of the CDR3: TGCAGCGTTGTAGGGGGGTCTGGCTCCTACGAGCAGTACTTC. This sequence encodes CSVVGGSGSYEQYF.

This clone has a single count. V is TRBV9 and J is TRBJ1-4; D ambiguous. Germline V gene sequence: CDR1 SGDLS, CDR2 YYNGEE. The CDR3 runs 16 residues. V lost 3 bases to trimming and J lost 5 bases, with 17 bases between them. For the CDR3, the DNA is TGTGCCAGCAGCGCCCGTCATTGGCAGGAAAATGAAAAACTGTTTTTT. Its translation: CASSARHWQENEKLFF.

CDR3 DNA: TGTGCCAGCAGCTTGCGGAGGTTAGGACTAGGCTACAATGAGCAGTTCTTC. Its translation is CASSLRRLGLGYNEQFF. The V call is TRBV5-6, the J call TRBJ2-1; 7 nucleotides align to TRBD2. This CDR3 contains 17 residues. Germline CDR1 reads SGHDT; CDR2 reads YYEEEE. V was pared by 1 base and J by 3 bases, with 10 bases of the junction left unmatched.

The chain couples TRBV5-5 to TRBJ2-1, with TRBD2 matching over 12 bases. The germline V gene has CDR1 SGHKS and CDR2 YYEKEE (reference sequence). With V trimmed by 4 bases and J by 3 bases, 5 bases remained unmatched. The CDR3 covers 16 residues. The CDR3: CASSHEGLAGYNEQFF. CDR3 in DNA: TGTGCCAGCAGCCACGAGGGACTAGCGGGCTACAATGAGCAGTTCTTC. The full variable domain, with the rest looked up from reference TRBV5-5 and TRBJ2-1, is DAGVTQSPTHLIKTRGQQVTLRCSPISGHKSVSWYQQVLGQGPQFIFQYYEKEERGRGNFPDRFSARQFPNYSSELNVNALLLGDSALYLCASSHEGLAGYNEQFFGPGTRLTVL.

The genes are TRBV7-7 and TRBJ2-7, with D perhaps matching TRBD2 (5 bases). The CDR3 runs 11 residues. V gave up 6 bases and J gave up 6 bases, with 9 bases separating them. From germline, CDR1 is SSHAT and CDR2 FNYEAQ (reference sequence). The DNA for the CDR3 is TGTGCCAGCAGTACGGGAAGCGAGCAGTACTTC. It yields the protein CASSTGSEQYF.

This clone was seen a handful of times. The chain uses TRBV29-1 and TRBJ2-1; 10 nucleotides line up with TRBD2. The trim removed 4 bases at V and 9 bases at J, leaving 21 bases unmatched. The germline V gene has CDR1 SQVTM and CDR2 ANQGSEA. The CDR3 totals 18 residues. The chain's CDR3 is CSVVDPFSGRPGGIEQFF. CDR3 DNA: TGCAGCGTTGTTGACCCCTTTAGCGGGAGGCCGGGGGGTATTGAGCAGTTCTTC.

CDR3 in amino acids: CASSLRSPGAYNEQFF. The CDR3 coding sequence is TGTGCCAGCAGCTTGAGATCACCCGGGGCCTACAATGAGCAGTTCTTC. The chain recombines TRBV5-4 with TRBJ2-1, with D possibly TRBD2 on 5 matching bases. V was cut by 1 base and J by 2 bases, with 13 bases left in between. The CDR3 has 16 residues. Germline assignment: CDR1 SGHNT and CDR2 YYREEE (reference sequence).

This clone was recorded once. The gene calls are TRBV5-6 and TRBJ1-3; weak D call: TRBD1 (5 bases). V was pared by 1 base and J by 8 bases, with 10 bases between. Germline CDR1 is SGHDT and CDR2 is YYEEEE. The CDR3 sequence is 13 residues long. The CDR3 here is CASSLSRAHTIYF. DNA for the CDR3: TGTGCCAGCAGCTTGTCCAGGGCACACACCATATATTTT.

The chain is built from TRBV19 and TRBJ1-1, with D hard to call. Germline V lookup: CDR1 LNHDA, CDR2 SQIVND (reference sequence). The CDR3 is 14 amino acids. Trimming cost V 6 bases and J 2 bases, with 13 bases left between them. The DNA for the CDR3 is TGTGCCAGTAGGACCGGCGGAGGAAACACTGAAGCTTTCTTT. It encodes CASRTGGGNTEAFF.

By share of the sample, this clone is medium-sized. The same CDR3 also results from other DNA sequences found in this sample. The rearrangement joins TRBV2 to TRBJ1-5; D is undetermined. There are 15 residues in the CDR3. Per the germline V gene, CDR1 is SNHLY and CDR2 is FYNNEI. The ends were cut back, 2 bases at V and 1 base at J, with 9 bases in the middle. The CDR3 DNA reads as TGTGCCAGCAGTGAAATAGGGAGGAGCAATCAGCCCCAGCATTTT. Protein sequence: CASSEIGRSNQPQHF.

The V call is TRBV7-9, the J call TRBJ2-1, with no clear D. V lost 8 bases and J 3 bases, leaving 11 bases between the germline ends. The CDR3 is 13 amino acids. Per the germline V gene, CDR1 is SEHNR and CDR2 is FQNEAQ (reference sequence). The CDR3 DNA reads as TGTGCCAGCGGTGGTACAGACTACAATGAGCAGTTCTTC. It is translated as CASGGTDYNEQFF.

The chain is built from TRBV4-1 and TRBJ2-7; TRBD1 matches at 8 bases. Unmatched junction bases numbered 9, after V lost 4 bases and J lost 4 bases. The V gene's germline CDR1 is MGHRA and CDR2 YSYEKL. CDR3 length: 15 amino acids. DNA for the CDR3: TGCGCCAGCAGCCTACCCGGGACAGGAACTTACGAGCAGTACTTC. It specifies CASSLPGTGTYEQYF.

The chain employs TRBV9 and TRBJ2-1; TRBD1 agrees at 9 bases. This CDR3 comprises 18 residues. The junction had 12 bases not matched to a gene; V was cut back by 4 bases and J by 1 base. Germline V gene sequence: CDR1 SGDLS, CDR2 YYNGEE. The CDR3, as DNA: TGTGCCAGCAGCTTAGTTTTCGGGACAGGGCGATCCTACAATGAGCAGTTCTTC. Protein product: CASSLVFGTGRSYNEQFF.

This clone was found once. DNA for the CDR3: TGTGCCAGCAGCCCGACCGGGACAGGGGTGGGTGAGCAGTTCTTC. It specifies CASSPTGTGVGEQFF. V is TRBV7-2 and J is TRBJ2-1; 10 bases agree with TRBD1. CDR3 length: 15 amino acids. The germline gives CDR1 SGHTA, CDR2 FQGNSA. With 5 bases clipped from V and 9 bases from J, the junction kept 10 bases outside the gene matches.

This sequence joins TRBV5-6 and TRBJ2-5; D remains ambiguous. This CDR3 comprises 14 residues. Trimming removed 5 bases from V and 1 base from J, with 12 bases in between. Per the germline V gene, CDR1 is SGHDT and CDR2 is YYEEEE. The CDR3 DNA is TGTGCCAGCAGGGGATTTGGCAGCCAAGAGACCCAGTACTTC. Amino acids: CASRGFGSQETQYF.